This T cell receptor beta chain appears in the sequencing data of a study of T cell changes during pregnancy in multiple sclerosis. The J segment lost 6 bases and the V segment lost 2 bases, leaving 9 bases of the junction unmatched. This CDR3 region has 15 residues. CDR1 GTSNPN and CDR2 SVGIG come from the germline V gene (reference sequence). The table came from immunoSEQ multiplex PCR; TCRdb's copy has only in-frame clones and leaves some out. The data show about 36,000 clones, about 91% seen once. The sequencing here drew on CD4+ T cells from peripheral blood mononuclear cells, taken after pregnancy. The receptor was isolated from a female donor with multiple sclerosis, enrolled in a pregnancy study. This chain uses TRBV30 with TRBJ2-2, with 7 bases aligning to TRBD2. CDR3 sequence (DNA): TGTGCCTGGAGTAAAGTCGGCGGGAGCGCCGGGGAGCTGTTTTTT. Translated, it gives CAWSKVGGSAGELFF.